The clone carrying this T cell receptor (beta chain) occurred a few times. Its cognate antigen is unknown. The sample originates from a study of molecular identifiers for immune sequencing clone quantification. The overall study: RNA, taken in replicates from approximately 20,000 or 98,000 naive CD8 cells, was split five ways, with four sequenced.

Previously described methods and listed TCR primers were employed for the bulk TCR libraries. In TCRdb, the PCR reads were re-called with MiXCR into one record per CDR3 protein. The repertoire holds 65,000 or so distinct CDR3 sequences, with less than 20% as singletons. Source material for naive CD8 libraries was roughly 17,000 to 1,100,000 sorted cells, with 10%, 30% or 50% RNA. Broader study findings: Clones above 20 RNA copies held over 98% of effector molecules, under 1% in naive cells.

Per germline, CDR1 SGHTA and CDR2 FQGTGA. CDR3 length: 15 residues. The V gene end was trimmed by 1 base and the J gene end by 4 bases; junction bases not matched to a gene: 1. This clonotype was sampled from a human donor in good health. Some libraries in this study had Jurkat cell RNA spiked in. Source material: naive CD8+ T cells from blood, with Jurkat cell RNA spiked in. The subset is: FACS-sorted CD8+CD4-CCR7+CD45RA+ naive T cells. The V gene is TRBV7-3, the J gene TRBJ2-1, with TRBD2 identical over 10 bases. The DNA of the CDR3 is TGTGCCAGCAGCTTAATACTAGCGGGGTACAATGAGCAGTTCTTC. Its protein product is CASSLILAGYNEQFF.